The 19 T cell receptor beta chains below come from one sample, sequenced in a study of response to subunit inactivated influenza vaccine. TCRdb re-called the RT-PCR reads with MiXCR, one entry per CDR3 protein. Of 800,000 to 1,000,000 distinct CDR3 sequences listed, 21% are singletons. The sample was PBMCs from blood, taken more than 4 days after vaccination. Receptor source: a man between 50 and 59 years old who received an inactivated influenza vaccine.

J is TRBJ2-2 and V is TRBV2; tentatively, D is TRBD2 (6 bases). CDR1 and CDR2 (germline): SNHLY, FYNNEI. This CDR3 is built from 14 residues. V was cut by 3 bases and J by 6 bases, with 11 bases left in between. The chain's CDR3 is CASSDQGGAGELFF. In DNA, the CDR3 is TGTGCCAGCAGTGACCAGGGAGGCGCCGGGGAGCTGTTTTTT.

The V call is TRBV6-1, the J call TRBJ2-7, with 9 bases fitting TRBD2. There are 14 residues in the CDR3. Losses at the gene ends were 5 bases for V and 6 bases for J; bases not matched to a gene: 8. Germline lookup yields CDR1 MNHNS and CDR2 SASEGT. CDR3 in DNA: TGTGCCAGCAGTCAAGGGACTAGCCGTCCCGAGCAGTACTTC. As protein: CASSQGTSRPEQYF.

The CDR3 here is CATSDSHSPNTGELFF. In DNA, the CDR3 is TGTGCCACCAGTGATTCCCACAGCCCGAACACCGGGGAGCTGTTTTTT. The V and J genes are TRBV24-1 and TRBJ2-2, with D unclear. V lost 2 bases and J lost 0, with 9 bases in between. The germline V gene has CDR1 KGHDR and CDR2 SFDVKD. The CDR3 loop spans 16 amino acids.

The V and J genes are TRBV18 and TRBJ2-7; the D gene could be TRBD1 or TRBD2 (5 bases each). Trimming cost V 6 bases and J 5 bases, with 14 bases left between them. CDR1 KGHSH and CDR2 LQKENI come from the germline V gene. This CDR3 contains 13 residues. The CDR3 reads CASSPGSGNEQYF. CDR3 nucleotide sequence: TGTGCCAGCTCCCCGGGGTCAGGGAACGAGCAGTACTTC.

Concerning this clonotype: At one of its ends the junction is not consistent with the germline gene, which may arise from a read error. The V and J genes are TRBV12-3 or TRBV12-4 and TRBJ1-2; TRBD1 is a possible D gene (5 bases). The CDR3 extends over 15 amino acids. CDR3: CASSPDSARAYDYTF. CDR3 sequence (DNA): TGTGCCAGCAGTCCTGACAGCGCCCGGGCCTATGACTACACCTTC.

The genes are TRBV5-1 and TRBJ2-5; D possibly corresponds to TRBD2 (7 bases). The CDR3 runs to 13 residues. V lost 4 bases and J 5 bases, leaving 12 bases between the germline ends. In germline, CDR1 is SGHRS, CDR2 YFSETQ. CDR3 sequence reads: CASSPGGTETQYF. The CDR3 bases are TGCGCCAGCAGCCCGGGGGGCACGGAGACCCAGTACTTC.

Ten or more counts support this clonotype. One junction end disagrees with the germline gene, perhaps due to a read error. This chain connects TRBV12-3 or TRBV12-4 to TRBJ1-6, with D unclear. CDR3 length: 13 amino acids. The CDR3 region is CASSLVRDSPLHF. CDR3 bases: TGTGCCAGCAGCTTAGTTCGTGATTCACCCCTCCACTTT.

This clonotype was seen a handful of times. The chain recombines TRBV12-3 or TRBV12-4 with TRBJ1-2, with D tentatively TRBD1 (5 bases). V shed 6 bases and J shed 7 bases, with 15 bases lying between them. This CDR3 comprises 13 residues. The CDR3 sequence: CASRRTSPTGYTF. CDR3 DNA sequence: TGTGCCAGCAGACGGACATCCCCCACTGGCTACACCTTC.

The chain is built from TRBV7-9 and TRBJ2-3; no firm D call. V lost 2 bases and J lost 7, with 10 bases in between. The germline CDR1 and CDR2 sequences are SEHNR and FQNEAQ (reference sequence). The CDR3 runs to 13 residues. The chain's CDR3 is CASSLSSDNTQYF. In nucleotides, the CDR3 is TGTGCCAGCAGCTTATCCAGCGATAATACGCAGTATTTT.

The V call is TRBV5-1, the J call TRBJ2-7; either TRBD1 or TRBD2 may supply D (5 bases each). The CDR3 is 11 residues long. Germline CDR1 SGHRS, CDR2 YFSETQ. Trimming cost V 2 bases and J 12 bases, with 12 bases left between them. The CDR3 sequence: CASSLGTSLYF. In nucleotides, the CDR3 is TGCGCCAGCAGCTTAGGGACGAGTCTGTACTTC.

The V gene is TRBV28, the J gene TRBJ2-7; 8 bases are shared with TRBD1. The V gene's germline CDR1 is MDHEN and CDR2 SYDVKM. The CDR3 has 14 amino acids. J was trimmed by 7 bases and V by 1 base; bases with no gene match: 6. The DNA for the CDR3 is TGTGCCAGCAGTTTATATGGACAGGGTGTTGAGCAGTACTTC. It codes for CASSLYGQGVEQYF. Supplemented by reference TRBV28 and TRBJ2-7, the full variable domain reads DVKVTQSSRYLVKRTGEKVFLECVQDMDHENMFWYRQDPGLGLRLIYFSYDVKMKEKGDIPEGYSVSREKKERFSLILESASTNQTSMYLCASSLYGQGVEQYFGPGTRLTVT.

CDR3 region: CASSLSLGREQYF. CDR3 bases: TGTGCCAGCAGTTTATCTCTAGGACGGGAGCAGTACTTC. The genes are TRBV28 and TRBJ2-7; no clear D. The germline V gene encodes CDR1 MDHEN and CDR2 SYDVKM. The CDR3 is 13 amino acids. Trimming took off 1 base at V and 7 bases at J, with 11 bases between the two ends.

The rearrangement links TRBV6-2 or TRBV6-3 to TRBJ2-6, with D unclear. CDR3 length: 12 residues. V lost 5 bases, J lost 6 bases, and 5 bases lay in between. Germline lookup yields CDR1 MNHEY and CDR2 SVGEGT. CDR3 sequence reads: CASSRAANVLTF. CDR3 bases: TGTGCCAGCAGTCGCGCGGCCAACGTCCTGACTTTC.

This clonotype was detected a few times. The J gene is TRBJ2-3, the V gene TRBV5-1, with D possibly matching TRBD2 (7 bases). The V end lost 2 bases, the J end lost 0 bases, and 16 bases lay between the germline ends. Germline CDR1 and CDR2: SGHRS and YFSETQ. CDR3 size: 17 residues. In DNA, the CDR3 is TGCGCCAGCAGCTTATGGTTCGGGGGGCCTAGCACAGATACGCAGTATTTT. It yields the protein CASSLWFGGPSTDTQYF. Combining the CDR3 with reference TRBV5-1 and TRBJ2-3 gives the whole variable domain KAGVTQTPRYLIKTRGQQVTLSCSPISGHRSVSWYQQTPGQGLQFLFEYFSETQRNKGNFPGRFSGRQFSNSRSEMNVSTLELGDSALYLCASSLWFGGPSTDTQYFGPGTRLTVL.

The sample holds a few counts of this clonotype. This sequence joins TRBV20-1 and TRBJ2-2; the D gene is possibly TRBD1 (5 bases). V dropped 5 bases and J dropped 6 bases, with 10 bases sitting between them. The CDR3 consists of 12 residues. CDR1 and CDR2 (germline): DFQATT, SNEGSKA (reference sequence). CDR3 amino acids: CSAPDSAGELFF. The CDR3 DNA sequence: TGCAGTGCTCCTGACAGTGCCGGGGAGCTGTTTTTT.

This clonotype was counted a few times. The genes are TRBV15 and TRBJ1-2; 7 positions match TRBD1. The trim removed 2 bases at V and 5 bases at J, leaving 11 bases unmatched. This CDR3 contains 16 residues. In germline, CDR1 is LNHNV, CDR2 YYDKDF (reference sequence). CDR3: CATSRSLGQAQYGYTF. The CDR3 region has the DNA TGTGCCACCAGCAGAAGCCTAGGACAGGCGCAATATGGCTACACCTTC.

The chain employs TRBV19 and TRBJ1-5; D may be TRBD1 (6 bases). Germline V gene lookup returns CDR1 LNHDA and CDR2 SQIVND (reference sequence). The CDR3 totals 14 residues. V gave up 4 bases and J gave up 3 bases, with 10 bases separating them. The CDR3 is CASSTQGYNQPQHF. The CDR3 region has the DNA TGTGCCAGTAGTACACAGGGATACAATCAGCCCCAGCATTTT.

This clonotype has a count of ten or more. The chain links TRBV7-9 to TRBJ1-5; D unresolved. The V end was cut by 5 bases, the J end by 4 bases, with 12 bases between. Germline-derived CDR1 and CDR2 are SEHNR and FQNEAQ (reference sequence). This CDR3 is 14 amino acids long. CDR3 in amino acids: CASSTEDGNQPQHF. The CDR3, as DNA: TGTGCCAGCAGCACCGAGGACGGGAATCAGCCCCAGCATTTT. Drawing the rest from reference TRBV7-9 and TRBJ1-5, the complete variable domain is DTGVSQNPRHKITKRGQNVTFRCDPISEHNRLYWYRQTLGQGPEFLTYFQNEAQLEKSRLLSDRFSAERPKGSFSTLEIQRTEQGDSAMYLCASSTEDGNQPQHFGDGTRLSIL.

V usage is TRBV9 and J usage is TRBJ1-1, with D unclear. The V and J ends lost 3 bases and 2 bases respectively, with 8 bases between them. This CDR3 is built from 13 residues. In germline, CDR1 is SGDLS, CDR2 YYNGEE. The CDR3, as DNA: TGTGCCAGCAGCGAGGGAAGTAACACTGAAGCTTTCTTT. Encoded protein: CASSEGSNTEAFF.